One and the same sample provided the 29 T cell receptor beta chains below, sequenced in a study of blood T cell repertoires in COVID-19. This table comes from immunoSEQ multiplex PCR, and its TCRdb copy is limited to in-frame clones, with some not included. The table includes 300,000 to 400,000 clones, around 86% detected once. Sequencing used PBMCs or T cells enriched from blood (not recorded which). The receptors come from a man in his fifties or sixties who had recovered from COVID-19.

CDR3 region: CASSLDGGRVYEQYF. CDR3 in DNA: TGCGCCAGCAGCTTGGACGGCGGGAGGGTCTACGAGCAGTACTTC. The chain links TRBV5-1 to TRBJ2-7, with 9 bases that match TRBD2. From germline, CDR1 is SGHRS and CDR2 YFSETQ. The CDR3 consists of 15 residues. V shed 0 bases, J shed 3 bases, and the junction held 4 bases outside the gene matches.

The rearrangement links TRBV11-3 to TRBJ2-1; the D gene is possibly TRBD2 (5 bases). This CDR3 is built from 14 residues. Germline CDR1 SGHNT, CDR2 YENEEA. V lost 2 bases and J 3 bases, leaving 8 bases between the germline ends. The CDR3 region has the DNA TGTGCCAGCAGCTTAAGTGGGAGCTACAATGAGCAGTTCTTC. As protein: CASSLSGSYNEQFF.

This clone turned up a few times. The chain combines TRBV5-1 with TRBJ2-2; TRBD2 matches at 14 bases. The CDR3 has 18 residues. Germline V gene sequence: CDR1 SGHRS, CDR2 YFSETQ. V lost 2 bases and J lost 2; bases outside the gene matches: 5. The CDR3, as DNA: TGCGCCAGCAGCTTCGGACTAGCGGGAGGCCCAAACACCGGGGAGCTGTTTTTT. Translated: CASSFGLAGGPNTGELFF.

V gene TRBV9 combines with J gene TRBJ1-3; TRBD1 aligns across 8 bases. The CDR3 loop spans 16 amino acids. J was trimmed by 0 bases and V by 4 bases; bases with no gene match: 6. Looked up from germline, CDR1 is SGDLS and CDR2 is YYNGEE. CDR3 sequence reads: CASSHGQGISGNTIYF. In DNA, the CDR3 is TGTGCCAGCAGCCATGGACAGGGTATCTCTGGAAACACCATATATTTT.

V and J are TRBV15 and TRBJ1-3; D call uncertain. The CDR3 spans 14 residues. V shed 1 base and J shed 0 bases, with 4 bases lying between them. Looked up from germline, CDR1 is LNHNV and CDR2 is YYDKDF (reference sequence). CDR3 protein: CATSRGSSGNTIYF. CDR3 DNA sequence: TGTGCCACCAGCAGAGGGAGCTCTGGAAACACCATATATTTT.

This clone showed up just once. The chain has TRBV5-5 and TRBJ1-2; 9 positions agree with TRBD1. The CDR3 is 14 residues long. Germline assignment: CDR1 SGHKS and CDR2 YYEKEE (reference sequence). V was clipped by 4 bases and J by 5 bases; unmatched bases: 6. CDR3 DNA: TGTGCCAGCAGCATCCGACAGGGGGAGTATGGCTACACCTTC. The encoded protein is CASSIRQGEYGYTF. Together with reference TRBV5-5 and TRBJ1-2, the CDR3 gives the full variable domain: DAGVTQSPTHLIKTRGQQVTLRCSPISGHKSVSWYQQVLGQGPQFIFQYYEKEERGRGNFPDRFSARQFPNYSSELNVNALLLGDSALYLCASSIRQGEYGYTFGSGTRLTVV.

The V call is TRBV29-1, the J call TRBJ2-3; tentatively, D is TRBD2 (6 bases). V was trimmed by 3 bases and J by 0 bases, leaving 10 bases between them. CDR1 SQVTM and CDR2 ANQGSEA come from the germline V gene. The CDR3 is made up of 14 amino acids. The CDR3 sequence is CSVESGLSTDTQYF. CDR3 nucleotide sequence: TGCAGCGTTGAGAGCGGGTTAAGCACAGATACGCAGTATTTT.

V and J are TRBV5-1 and TRBJ2-2, with TRBD2 identical over 14 bases. The CDR3 is made up of 18 amino acids. The germline gives CDR1 SGHRS, CDR2 YFSETQ. Losses at the gene ends were 4 bases for V and 4 bases for J; bases not matched to a gene: 9. CDR3 coding DNA: TGCGCCAGCAGCCCCGGGACTAGCGGGAGTAGATCCACCGGGGAGCTGTTTTTT. It translates to CASSPGTSGSRSTGELFF.

The gene calls are TRBV28 and TRBJ2-1; the D is unclear. V was shortened by 6 bases and J by 13 bases, with 19 bases between the two germline ends. This CDR3 spans 13 amino acids. Germline CDR1 MDHEN, CDR2 SYDVKM. DNA for the CDR3: TGTGCCAGCAGCATAACCTCCGGAGCGAGACAGTTCTTC. Its translation: CASSITSGARQFF.

The V gene is TRBV19, the J gene TRBJ2-3; D call uncertain. Germline V gene data show CDR1 as LNHDA and CDR2 as SQIVND (reference sequence). V lost 3 bases and J 0 bases, leaving 7 bases between the germline ends. The CDR3 covers 14 residues. CDR3 residues: CASSIARSTDTQYF. CDR3 nucleotide sequence: TGTGCCAGTAGTATTGCCAGGAGCACAGATACGCAGTATTTT.

This clone occurred once. J is TRBJ1-2 and V is TRBV11-2; a weak D match, TRBD1 (5 bases). V lost 0 bases and J lost 5, with 19 bases in between. CDR1 and CDR2 from the germline V gene are SGHAT and FQNNGV. CDR3 length: 17 residues. CDR3 in amino acids: CASSLDPSGSGVYGYTF. In DNA form, the CDR3 reads TGTGCCAGCAGCTTAGACCCCTCAGGTTCGGGGGTTTATGGCTACACCTTC.

This clone has just one count. The V call is TRBV10-3, the J call TRBJ1-3; no firm D call. The V gene's germline CDR1 is ENHRY and CDR2 SYGVKD. The CDR3 extends over 12 amino acids. V shed 3 bases and J shed 4 bases, with 4 bases lying between them. CDR3 nucleotides: TGTGCCATCAGTGACTCGGGAAACACCATATATTTT. It specifies CAISDSGNTIYF.

A single count supports this clone. This rearrangement joins TRBV21-1 to TRBJ2-7; the table assigns TRBD2, which was not confirmed against the DNA. TRBV21-1 is a recognized pseudogene. The length of the CDR3 is 18 residues. The CDR3 is CASSNQGGGGRYSYEQYF. The CDR3 DNA reads as TGTGCCAGCAGCAACCAGGGGGGCGGCGGGAGGTACTCCTACGAGCAGTACTTC.

The V and J genes are TRBV28 and TRBJ2-2; D is unclear. This CDR3 contains 13 residues. Germline CDR1 is MDHEN and CDR2 is SYDVKM. Trimming pared 4 bases from V and 4 bases from J, leaving 7 bases between. CDR3 coding DNA: TGTGCCAGCAGTTACCGGAGCACCGGGGAGCTGTTTTTT. It specifies CASSYRSTGELFF.

The rearrangement joins TRBV10-1 to TRBJ2-3, with TRBD2 as a possible D gene (6 bases). The germline CDR1 and CDR2 sequences are WNHNN and SYGVQD (reference sequence). The V end lost 3 bases, the J end lost 4 bases, and 8 bases lay between the germline ends. This CDR3 comprises 13 residues. CDR3 loop: CASSEWEADTQYF. In nucleotides, the CDR3 is TGCGCCAGCAGTGAATGGGAGGCAGATACGCAGTATTTT.

The chain combines TRBV19 with TRBJ1-5; 8 bases are a match to TRBD1. The V gene's germline CDR1 is LNHDA and CDR2 SQIVND (reference sequence). The CDR3 consists of 15 residues. The J segment lost 7 bases and the V segment lost 3 bases, leaving 8 bases of the junction unmatched. CDR3 nucleotides: TGTGCCAGTAGTATGGATCAGGGGGCCGGACAGCCCCAGCATTTT. Its translation: CASSMDQGAGQPQHF. The whole variable domain, remainder taken from reference TRBV19 and TRBJ1-5, is DGGITQSPKYLFRKEGQNVTLSCEQNLNHDAMYWYRQDPGQGLRLIYYSQIVNDFQKGDIAEGYSVSREKKESFPLTVTSAQKNPTAFYLCASSMDQGAGQPQHFGDGTRLSIL.

V gene TRBV19 combines with J gene TRBJ1-1; tentatively, D is TRBD1 (5 bases). This CDR3 has 13 residues. The germline V gene encodes CDR1 LNHDA and CDR2 SQIVND (reference sequence). V was pared by 3 bases and J by 1 base, with 6 bases between. DNA for the CDR3: TGTGCCAGTAGTATGACAGAGAACACTGAAGCTTTCTTT. Protein sequence: CASSMTENTEAFF.

This clone was seen more than once but under ten times. The chain links TRBV28 to TRBJ1-4; a weak D match, TRBD1 (5 bases). The CDR3 covers 16 residues. Trimming took off 6 bases at V and 0 bases at J, with 14 bases between the two ends. Germline V lookup: CDR1 MDHEN, CDR2 SYDVKM. The CDR3 DNA reads TGTGCCAGCAGAGCCCTGGGGGGTTCAACTAATGAAAAACTGTTTTTT. Its protein product is CASRALGGSTNEKLFF.

The chain uses TRBV19 and TRBJ1-5; 9 positions match TRBD1. The V and J ends lost 4 bases and 5 bases, in that order; junction bases with no gene match: 6. The CDR3 is made up of 15 amino acids. The germline V gene has CDR1 LNHDA and CDR2 SQIVND (reference sequence). The DNA of the CDR3 is TGTGCCAGTAGTACCATGACAGGGGGTGATCAGCCCCAGCATTTT. Protein product: CASSTMTGGDQPQHF.

This chain uses TRBV29-1 with TRBJ2-1; maybe TRBD2 (5 bases). CDR1 is SQVTM and CDR2 is ANQGSEA in the germline V gene. CDR3 length equals 13 residues. Trimming stripped 6 bases from V and 8 bases from J, with 17 bases between. DNA of the CDR3: TGCAGCGTAGTGGGTCTAGCATCGCATGAGCAGTTCTTC. This codes for CSVVGLASHEQFF.

Remarks on this clone: Mismatch with germline at one junction end may stem from a read error. J is TRBJ2-7 and V is TRBV11-2; D gene ambiguous. Per germline, CDR1 SGHAT and CDR2 FQNNGV. This CDR3 is 13 amino acids long. The CDR3 reads CATSLAVAYEQYF. The CDR3 nucleotides are TGTGCCACCAGCTTAGCCGTCGCCTACGAGCAGTACTTC.

This chain connects TRBV7-9 to TRBJ2-6, with 9 bases matching TRBD1. This CDR3 comprises 19 residues. Trimming cost V 5 bases and J 2 bases; bases outside gene matches: 13. Germline V gene data show CDR1 as SEHNR and CDR2 as FQNEAQ (reference sequence). CDR3 amino acids: CASSGVGTGNFPGANVLTF. Here the CDR3 DNA reads TGTGCCAGCAGCGGTGTAGGGACAGGGAATTTTCCTGGGGCCAACGTCCTGACTTTC.

Of note for this clone: Other DNA sequences in this specimen translate into the identical CDR3. The genes are TRBV29-1 and TRBJ2-2; 9 positions match TRBD2. V shed 5 bases, J shed 7 bases, and the junction held 5 bases outside the gene matches. Germline V gene lookup returns CDR1 SQVTM and CDR2 ANQGSEA. This CDR3 spans 13 amino acids. The CDR3 here is CSVTGTSHGELFF. CDR3 bases: TGCAGCGTTACCGGGACTAGCCACGGGGAGCTGTTTTTT.

In DNA, the CDR3 is TGTGCCAGCTCACCACTGACTTACGAGCAGTACTTC. It yields the protein CASSPLTYEQYF. The genes are TRBV18 and TRBJ2-7; D unresolved. Germline V gives CDR1 KGHSH, CDR2 LQKENI. V lost 1 base to trimming and J lost 4 bases, with 5 bases between them. The CDR3 runs to 12 residues.

In this sample, this clone turned up once. The CDR3 nucleotides are TGTGCCAGCAGCCAAGATGTAGGTCTAGCTGCCGATACGCAGTATTTT. Protein: CASSQDVGLAADTQYF. The chain combines TRBV14 with TRBJ2-3, with a weak D call TRBD2 (5 bases). The CDR3 runs to 16 residues. Germline V CDR1 and CDR2: SGHDN, FVKESK. Trimming left V 0 bases short and J 6 bases short, with 16 bases between.

The CDR3 bases are TGTGCCAGCAGTCCACAGGAGAATCAGCCCCAGCATTTT. The encoded protein is CASSPQENQPQHF. The V call is TRBV6-5, the J call TRBJ1-5, with a possible D match to TRBD1 (5 bases). The CDR3 runs 13 residues. CDR1 is MNHEY, CDR2 SVGAGI, per germline. V was cut by 5 bases and J by 4 bases, with 9 bases left in between.

This sequence joins TRBV28 and TRBJ2-3; 8 bases map to TRBD1. The V segment lost 4 bases and the J segment 5 bases; nucleotides outside the gene matches: 5. The CDR3 sequence is 14 residues long. In germline, CDR1 is MDHEN, CDR2 SYDVKM. CDR3: CASSSDRAGDTQYF. CDR3 DNA sequence: TGTGCCAGCAGTTCGGACAGGGCCGGAGATACGCAGTATTTT.

The CDR3 nucleotides read TGTGCCAGCAGTGTTAGACAGGGGGCGCCAGATAACTATGGCTACACCTTC. It is translated as CASSVRQGAPDNYGYTF. The V gene is TRBV2, the J gene TRBJ1-2, with 10 bases that match TRBD1. There are 17 residues in the CDR3. V lost 4 bases to trimming and J lost 1 base; unmatched junction nucleotides: 9. Germline V gene sequence: CDR1 SNHLY, CDR2 FYNNEI.

This clone came up once. J is TRBJ2-5 and V is TRBV7-2; 14 bases are shared with TRBD2. This CDR3 has 15 amino acids. Germline V gene lookup returns CDR1 SGHTA and CDR2 FQGNSA. The junction had 7 bases not matched to a gene; V was cut back by 4 bases and J by 9 bases. In DNA form, the CDR3 reads TGTGCCAGCAGCTCGTGGGGACTAGCGGGGGAGGCCCAGTACTTC. Amino acids: CASSSWGLAGEAQYF.